Below, 17 T cell receptor beta chains from the same sample are listed, as sequenced in a study of blood T cell repertoires in COVID-19. The data were produced by immunoSEQ multiplex PCR, yet TCRdb's version contains in-frame clones alone and is incomplete. The sample holds 65,000 to 80,000 clones; approximately 90% are singletons and the top ten take roughly 4.4%. The material sequenced was peripheral blood. These receptors all come from a man between 45 and 60 years old with active COVID-19.

The chain combines TRBV30 with TRBJ2-7; TRBD2 might be the D (5 bases). Germline V gene data show CDR1 as GTSNPN and CDR2 as SVGIG (reference sequence). The CDR3 runs to 14 residues. Trimming shortened V by 3 bases and J by 6 bases, and 18 bases separated the two germline ends. The DNA for the CDR3 is TGTGCCTGGAGCCCATACAATGGAGGAGGCGAGCAGTACTTC. Protein: CAWSPYNGGGEQYF.

V and J are TRBV6-5 and TRBJ1-1; D possibly corresponds to TRBD1 (5 bases). The CDR3 has 11 residues. V was cut by 5 bases and J by 7 bases, with 8 bases left in between. The germline gives CDR1 MNHEY, CDR2 SVGAGI. CDR3 nucleotides: TGTGCCAGCAGTATCGGGGGTGAAGCTTTCTTT. Protein: CASSIGGEAFF.

The V call is TRBV5-5, the J call TRBJ1-2; TRBD1 matches at 11 bases. Germline V gene sequence: CDR1 SGHKS, CDR2 YYEKEE (reference sequence). The CDR3 loop spans 14 amino acids. V was clipped by 4 bases and J by 6 bases; unmatched bases: 5. The chain's CDR3 is CASSLDRGLNGYTF. CDR3 nucleotides: TGTGCCAGCAGCCTGGACAGGGGGCTGAATGGCTACACCTTC.

The chain recombines TRBV7-9 with TRBJ1-1; TRBD1 matches 7 bases. J gave up 2 bases and V 5 bases, and 5 bases lay outside the gene matches. CDR1 is SEHNR, CDR2 FQNEAQ, per germline (reference sequence). The CDR3 sequence is 14 residues long. This CDR3 reads CASSARDSNTEAFF. Here the CDR3 DNA reads TGTGCCAGCAGCGCTAGGGACAGCAACACTGAAGCTTTCTTT.

The chain joins TRBV2 to TRBJ2-7; 8 nucleotides align to TRBD1. Germline V lookup: CDR1 SNHLY, CDR2 FYNNEI. V shed 2 bases and J 4 bases; nucleotides not matched to a gene: 4. This CDR3 is built from 14 residues. Here the CDR3 reads CASSERTGQYEQYF. CDR3 sequence (DNA): TGTGCCAGCAGTGAACGGACAGGGCAGTACGAGCAGTACTTC.

The chain has TRBV12-3 or TRBV12-4 and TRBJ2-7; TRBD1 is a possible D gene (6 bases). Trimming shortened V by 5 bases and J by 2 bases, and 7 bases separated the two germline ends. The CDR3 is made up of 12 amino acids. As DNA, the CDR3 is TGTGCCAGCAGTAGACAGGCCTACGAGCAGTACTTC. Translation gives CASSRQAYEQYF.

V gene TRBV14 combines with J gene TRBJ2-3; weak D call: TRBD2 (6 bases). The CDR3 extends over 14 amino acids. V was shortened by 4 bases and J by 0 bases, with 8 bases between the two germline ends. Germline-derived CDR1 and CDR2 are SGHDN and FVKESK. CDR3 DNA: TGTGCCAGCAGCCCGGGGGATAGCACAGATACGCAGTATTTT. This sequence encodes CASSPGDSTDTQYF.

The chain links TRBV9 to TRBJ2-5; 7 nucleotides match TRBD2. The CDR3 extends over 15 amino acids. V shed 3 bases and J 5 bases; nucleotides not matched to a gene: 10. CDR1 and CDR2 from the germline V gene are SGDLS and YYNGEE. Here the CDR3 reads CASSAGGTMGETQYF. The CDR3 DNA reads TGTGCCAGCAGCGCCGGGGGGACTATGGGGGAGACCCAGTACTTC.

The genes are TRBV6-1 and TRBJ1-6; a possible D gene is TRBD1 (5 bases). Trimming left V 0 bases short and J 10 bases short, with 13 bases between. CDR3 size: 15 residues. Germline V gene lookup returns CDR1 MNHNS and CDR2 SASEGT. In DNA, the CDR3 is TGTGCCAGCAGTGAAGCGCCAGGGTCGGGCTCACCCCTCCACTTT. The encoded protein is CASSEAPGSGSPLHF.

This clone was picked up one time. This rearrangement joins TRBV4-1 to TRBJ2-7; 7 bases agree with TRBD1. The CDR3 is 16 amino acids. The ends lost 0 bases at V and 3 bases at J; junction bases unmatched: 8. Germline assignment: CDR1 MGHRA and CDR2 YSYEKL. CDR3 nucleotides: TGCGCCAGCAGCCAAGAGATTCCGGGACAGAACTACGAGCAGTACTTC. Protein: CASSQEIPGQNYEQYF.

The rearrangement links TRBV4-2 to TRBJ2-5; the D gene is possibly TRBD1 (6 bases). V was cut by 2 bases and J by 2 bases, with 9 bases left in between. CDR3 length: 14 amino acids. Germline CDR1 LGHNA, CDR2 YNFKEQ. CDR3 coding DNA: TGTGCCAGCAGCCAACGGGACACACAAGAGACCCAGTACTTC. It yields the protein CASSQRDTQETQYF.

The V call is TRBV10-3, the J call TRBJ2-1; D might be TRBD2 (6 bases). Germline V CDR1 and CDR2: ENHRY, SYGVKD. This CDR3 comprises 14 residues. The germline V and J ends were trimmed by 6 bases and 7 bases, with 16 bases remaining between them. In nucleotides, the CDR3 is TGTGCCATCAGGGCGGGGAATACCGGGAATGAGCAGTTCTTC. It codes for CAIRAGNTGNEQFF.

V is TRBV24-1 and J is TRBJ2-2, with 11 bases that match TRBD2. The CDR3 has 17 residues. The J segment lost 2 bases and the V segment lost 4 bases, leaving 5 bases of the junction unmatched. Germline lookup yields CDR1 KGHDR and CDR2 SFDVKD. This chain's CDR3 is CATSEAGTSGNTGELFF. The CDR3 nucleotides read TGTGCCACCAGTGAGGCCGGGACTAGCGGAAACACCGGGGAGCTGTTTTTT.

The rearrangement links TRBV9 to TRBJ1-1, with D possibly TRBD1 on 5 matching bases. The germline V gene encodes CDR1 SGDLS and CDR2 YYNGEE. The CDR3 sequence is 17 residues long. V lost 0 bases to trimming and J lost 4 bases, with 19 bases between them. In DNA form, the CDR3 reads TGTGCCAGCAGCGTAGTGGCGGACCCCCGGAGGGGCACTGAAGCTTTCTTT. Protein sequence: CASSVVADPRRGTEAFF.

The chain carries TRBV15 and TRBJ2-1, with D perhaps matching TRBD2 (6 bases). CDR1 is LNHNV, CDR2 YYDKDF, per germline (reference sequence). V was trimmed by 0 bases and J by 7 bases, leaving 10 bases between them. The CDR3 runs to 14 residues. CDR3 DNA: TGTGCCACCAGCAGAGATTGGAGGGAAAATGAGCAGTTCTTC. Protein sequence: CATSRDWRENEQFF.

The V gene is TRBV6-5, the J gene TRBJ2-4; D not certain. The CDR3 runs 13 residues. Trimming removed 0 bases from V and 8 bases from J, with 8 bases in between. In germline, CDR1 is MNHEY, CDR2 SVGAGI. The CDR3 region has the DNA TGTGCCAGCAGTTACTCGATTACGGACATTCAGTACTTC. Its translation is CASSYSITDIQYF.

The chain carries TRBV7-8 and TRBJ2-4; no firm D call. The length of the CDR3 is 14 residues. Germline lookup yields CDR1 SGHVS and CDR2 FQNEAQ. V shed 0 bases and J shed 6 bases, with 9 bases lying between them. The CDR3 DNA reads TGTGCCAGCAGCTTAGCAGAAGCGAGAAACATTCAGTACTTC. Its protein is CASSLAEARNIQYF. Based on the CDR3 plus reference TRBV7-8 and TRBJ2-4, the full variable domain is GAGVSQSPRYKVAKRGQDVALRCDPISGHVSLFWYQQALGQGPEFLTYFQNEAQLDKSGLPSDRFFAERPEGSVSTLKIQRTQQEDSAVYLCASSLAEARNIQYFGAGTRLSVL.